These 18 T cell receptor beta chains were all obtained from the same sample, sequenced in a study of blood T cell repertoires in COVID-19. Only in-frame clones appear in the TCRdb table, and some are missing; sequencing was by immunoSEQ multiplex PCR. The sample carries about 210,000 clones, around four fifths recorded once. What was sequenced was peripheral blood. These receptors came from a woman between 40 and 50 years old with active or convalescent COVID-19.

This clone showed up just a few times. J is TRBJ1-5 and V is TRBV18; 8 bases align to TRBD1. In germline, CDR1 is KGHSH, CDR2 LQKENI. The CDR3 totals 16 residues. J was trimmed by 0 bases and V by 6 bases; bases with no gene match: 7. The CDR3 here is CASSPVGQDSNQPQHF. CDR3 bases: TGTGCCAGCTCTCCCGTGGGACAGGATAGCAATCAGCCCCAGCATTTT.

The CDR3 region has the DNA TGTGCCAGCAGCTCCGACTGGCGGGAGAGGTACGAGCAGTACTTC. This encodes CASSSDWRERYEQYF. V gene TRBV7-2 combines with J gene TRBJ2-7; 7 nucleotides match TRBD2. The V gene end was trimmed by 4 bases and the J gene end by 4 bases; junction bases not matched to a gene: 10. The germline V gene has CDR1 SGHTA and CDR2 FQGNSA. CDR3 length: 15 amino acids. Full variable domain (remainder filled in from reference TRBV7-2 and TRBJ2-7): GAGVSQSPSNKVTEKGKDVELRCDPISGHTALYWYRQSLGQGLEFLIYFQGNSAPDKSGLPSDRFSAERTGGSVSTLTIQRTQQEDSAVYLCASSSDWRERYEQYFGPGTRLTVT.

Here the CDR3 reads CASSQDGGRHTEAFF. The CDR3, as DNA: TGTGCCAGCAGCCAAGATGGGGGCCGCCACACTGAAGCTTTCTTT. The rearrangement joins TRBV3-1 (or the pseudogene TRBV3-2) to TRBJ1-1; possibly TRBD1 for D (6 bases). Germline CDR1 reads LGHDT; CDR2 reads YNNKEL (reference sequence). The CDR3 has 15 residues. V shed 0 bases and J shed 3 bases, with 11 bases lying between them.

The J gene is TRBJ2-7, the V gene TRBV2, with D possibly matching TRBD1 (6 bases). CDR3 length: 11 amino acids. V was clipped by 8 bases and J by 3 bases, with 8 bases between them. In germline, CDR1 is SNHLY, CDR2 FYNNEI. The CDR3 reads CASLGHYEQYF. CDR3 bases: TGTGCCAGCCTGGGACACTACGAGCAGTACTTC.

The V call is TRBV24-1, the J call TRBJ1-1, with a weak D call TRBD1 (5 bases). Germline CDR1 and CDR2: KGHDR and SFDVKD. The CDR3 spans 13 residues. With 7 bases removed from V and 7 bases from J, the gap between germline ends came to 15 bases. CDR3 nucleotides: TGTGCCACCAGGGGGGGAGGGGACTTTGAAGCTTTCTTT. It yields the protein CATRGGGDFEAFF.

The chain carries TRBV5-1 and TRBJ2-3; D is possibly TRBD1 (6 bases). The ends were cut back, 3 bases at V and 1 base at J, with 18 bases in the middle. Germline-derived CDR1 and CDR2 are SGHRS and YFSETQ. The CDR3 extends over 17 amino acids. In DNA, the CDR3 is TGCGCCAGCAGCTCGAACAGGGTTGGCGTTGGCACAGATACGCAGTATTTT. It codes for CASSSNRVGVGTDTQYF.

The genes are TRBV10-3 and TRBJ1-3, with 8 bases that match TRBD1. V dropped 3 bases and J dropped 0; count of bases not matched to a gene: 7. CDR1 ENHRY and CDR2 SYGVKD come from the germline V gene. The CDR3 totals 17 residues. The DNA for the CDR3 is TGTGCCATCAGTGACTTGGGGACAGGTATCTCTGGAAACACCATATATTTT. It is translated as CAISDLGTGISGNTIYF.

The chain carries TRBV27 and TRBJ1-2, with 10 bases fitting TRBD1. Germline assignment: CDR1 MNHEY and CDR2 SMNVEV (reference sequence). The CDR3 runs 16 residues. The junction had 11 bases not matched to a gene; V was cut back by 5 bases and J by 5 bases. The CDR3 nucleotides read TGTGCCAGCAGTCGCACCGGGACAGGGGCTTGGTATGGCTACACCTTC. It translates to CASSRTGTGAWYGYTF.

The CDR3 DNA follows: TGCAGCGTTTGGCAGGAAACTGAAGCTTTCTTT. Protein sequence: CSVWQETEAFF. The rearrangement uses TRBV29-1 and TRBJ1-1; D remains ambiguous. Germline assignment: CDR1 SQVTM and CDR2 ANQGSEA. The CDR3 has 11 amino acids. V dropped 5 bases and J dropped 5 bases, with 9 bases sitting between them.

This clone was seen only once. V gene TRBV4-1 combines with J gene TRBJ2-5; tentatively, D is TRBD1 (5 bases). Germline assignment: CDR1 MGHRA and CDR2 YSYEKL. CDR3 length equals 14 residues. Trimming took off 0 bases at V and 2 bases at J, with 7 bases between the two ends. In DNA, the CDR3 is TGCGCCAGCAGCCAAGACCCAGGGCAAGAGACCCAGTACTTC. It specifies CASSQDPGQETQYF.

The chain couples TRBV25-1 to TRBJ2-3; TRBD2 agrees at 10 bases. V shed 5 bases and J 5 bases; nucleotides not matched to a gene: 10. This CDR3 has 16 amino acids. Germline V gene sequence: CDR1 MGHDK, CDR2 SYGVNS. CDR3 in DNA: TGTGCCAGCAGTACCTACAGCGGGGGGGTCAGAGATACGCAGTATTTT. This sequence encodes CASSTYSGGVRDTQYF.

The chain combines TRBV30 with TRBJ1-2, with D perhaps TRBD1 (6 bases). Germline-derived CDR1 and CDR2 are GTSNPN and SVGIG (reference sequence). V dropped 4 bases and J dropped 5 bases, with 14 bases sitting between them. CDR3 size: 13 residues. CDR3 region: CAWTRYQGYGYTF. DNA for the CDR3: TGTGCCTGGACTAGATACCAGGGGTATGGCTACACCTTC.

The V gene is TRBV30, the J gene TRBJ2-1, with 10 bases aligning to TRBD2. Germline CDR1 is GTSNPN and CDR2 is SVGIG (reference sequence). The CDR3 is 15 amino acids. The V segment lost 0 bases and the J segment 9 bases; nucleotides outside the gene matches: 8. The CDR3 here is CAWSVQLAGSGEQFF. CDR3 in DNA: TGTGCCTGGAGTGTACAACTAGCGGGGTCCGGTGAGCAGTTCTTC.

A note on this clone: The same CDR3 also results from other DNA sequences found in this sample. The chain joins TRBV24-1 to TRBJ2-3; 13 bases fit TRBD2. Germline V gene data show CDR1 as KGHDR and CDR2 as SFDVKD. The CDR3 spans 16 residues. V shed 1 base and J 4 bases; nucleotides not matched to a gene: 1. The CDR3 protein is CATSDLTSGGADTQYF. DNA for the CDR3: TGTGCCACCAGTGATTTAACTAGCGGGGGGGCAGATACGCAGTATTTT.

This CDR3 is CASSQSRETQYF. The CDR3 nucleotides read TGTGCCAGCAGTCAGTCCCGAGAGACCCAGTACTTC. This chain uses TRBV12-3 or TRBV12-4 with TRBJ2-5; no firm D call. V gave up 5 bases and J gave up 4 bases, with 8 bases separating them. The CDR3 length is 12 residues.

In the case of this clone: The sample holds other DNA sequences that translate to the same CDR3. The V gene is TRBV19, the J gene TRBJ1-2; 7 bases align to TRBD1. The V gene's germline CDR1 is LNHDA and CDR2 SQIVND (reference sequence). This CDR3 is 13 amino acids long. V shed 5 bases, J shed 4 bases, and the junction held 4 bases outside the gene matches. CDR3 sequence reads: CASSRTGLYGYTF. The CDR3 DNA is TGTGCCAGTAGTCGGACAGGCCTCTATGGCTACACCTTC.

CDR3 nucleotides: TGTGCCAGCGGCGACAGCTACGAGCAGTACTTC. This codes for CASGDSYEQYF. The V and J genes are TRBV5-8 and TRBJ2-7; D is possibly TRBD1 (5 bases). The CDR3 covers 11 residues. Trimming removed 7 bases from V and 3 bases from J, with 8 bases in between. CDR1 SGHTS and CDR2 YDEGEE come from the germline V gene.

The J gene is TRBJ2-1, the V gene TRBV25-1; no firm D call. This CDR3 is 13 amino acids long. Germline CDR1 MGHDK, CDR2 SYGVNS. The ends were cut back, 4 bases at V and 8 bases at J, with 12 bases in the middle. Written as DNA, the CDR3 is TGTGCCAGCAGTGTCGACCTAAGCGATGAGCAGTTCTTC. It yields the protein CASSVDLSDEQFF.